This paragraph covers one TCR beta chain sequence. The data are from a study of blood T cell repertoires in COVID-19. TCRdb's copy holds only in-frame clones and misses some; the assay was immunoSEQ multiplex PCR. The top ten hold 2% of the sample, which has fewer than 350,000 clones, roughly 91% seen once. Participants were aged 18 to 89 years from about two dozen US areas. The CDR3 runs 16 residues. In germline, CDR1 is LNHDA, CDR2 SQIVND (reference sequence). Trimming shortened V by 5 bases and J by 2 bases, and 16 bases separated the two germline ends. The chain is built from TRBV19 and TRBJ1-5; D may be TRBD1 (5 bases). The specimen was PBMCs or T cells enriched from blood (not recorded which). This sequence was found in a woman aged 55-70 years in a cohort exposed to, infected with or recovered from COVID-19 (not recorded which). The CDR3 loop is CASSLQALEGNQPQHF. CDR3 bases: TGTGCCAGTAGTCTACAGGCTTTAGAGGGCAATCAGCCCCAGCATTTT.